These T cell receptor beta chains were read from a single sample in a study of blood T cell repertoires in COVID-19. Generated by immunoSEQ multiplex PCR, the TCRdb table keeps only in-frame clones and is missing some. In the table there are about 80,000 clones, around 76% of which are singletons. Sequenced material: peripheral blood. The receptor set was obtained from an older man with active or convalescent COVID-19. CDR3s include the opening cysteine and the closing phenylalanine or tryptophan. The D gene is left open where the match is weak. Clone size is given for some rows only: seen once, a few or many times, or a class if the clone is expanded.

d_call	v_call	j_call	clone_size	cdr3_nt	cdr3_aa
TRBD2	TRBV10-3	TRBJ2-1	.	TGTGCCATCAGTGAACTAGCGGGGCCGTTAAGCTCCTACAATGAGCAGTTCTTC	CAISELAGPLSSYNEQFF
TRBD2	TRBV9	TRBJ2-5	.	TGTGCCAGCAGCGTAGGAAGCGGGGTTATAGGGGAGACCCAGTACTTC	CASSVGSGVIGETQYF
.	TRBV30	TRBJ1-4	once	TGTGCCTGGAGTGCCGACAGTACAAATGAAAAACTGTTTTTT	CAWSADSTNEKLFF
.	TRBV19	TRBJ1-4	.	TGTGCCAGTCGGGAACTAGCTCGGCGGGCTAGTGAAAAACTGTTTTTT	CASRELARRASEKLFF
TRBD1	TRBV15	TRBJ2-2	.	TGTGCCACCAGCTATATAGGACAGGGCCGGTACGGGGAGCTGTTTTTT	CATSYIGQGRYGELFF
TRBD1	TRBV5-1	TRBJ2-2	.	TGCGCCAGCAGCTGGGACAGGACGAACACCGGGGAGCTGTTTTTT	CASSWDRTNTGELFF
TRBD1	TRBV11-2	TRBJ2-4	.	TGTGCCAGCAGCTCGAGACAGGGAGCAAACATTCAGTACTTC	CASSSRQGANIQYF
.	TRBV18	TRBJ2-2	.	TGTGCCAGCTCGATAGAGGAAGGGGAGCTGTTTTTT	CASSIEEGELFF
TRBD1	TRBV18	TRBJ1-3	.	TGTGCCAGCTCCCCTGGACAGGGAAGTGGAAACACCATATATTTT	CASSPGQGSGNTIYF
TRBD1	TRBV5-5	TRBJ1-3	few	TGTGCCAGCAGCTTGAAGGGGGCCGGAAACACCATATATTTT	CASSLKGAGNTIYF
.	TRBV10-3	TRBJ1-2	.	TGTGCCATCAGTGAGCCGAGGAGCCCGGGAGGCTACACCTTC	CAISEPRSPGGYTF
.	TRBV7-9	TRBJ2-3	.	TGTGCCAGCAGGTCTACCATCCTAGCGCACACAGATACGCAGTATTTT	CASRSTILAHTDTQYF
.	TRBV28	TRBJ1-1	.	TGTGCCAGCAGTTTGGGGACTCAGGGAACTGAAGCTTTCTTT	CASSLGTQGTEAFF